Presented here are 9 T cell receptor beta chains from one specimen sequenced in a study of OX40 agonist ivuxolimab in advanced cancers. The method was immunoSEQ multiplex PCR; TCRdb's version includes in-frame clones alone and lacks a portion of them. The table lists roughly 30,000 clones, roughly nine tenths of them singletons. The sample consisted of CD4+ or CD8+ T cells sorted from blood, taken in a trial of the OX40 agonist ivuxolimab. Receptor source: an adult with an advanced solid tumor such as melanoma, head and neck, liver or kidney cancer.

In this sample, this clone turned up a few times. The chain has TRBV10-2 and TRBJ1-5; no reliable D call. Per the germline V gene, CDR1 is WSHSY and CDR2 is SAAADI. The V end lost 1 base, the J end lost 6 bases, and 10 bases lay between the germline ends. The CDR3 is 14 amino acids. CDR3 amino acids: CASSEYVKGQPQHF. The CDR3 region has the DNA TGCGCCAGCAGTGAGTACGTTAAGGGTCAGCCCCAGCATTTT.

CDR3 DNA sequence: TGTGCCAGCAGCGAAGAGCCGGGACTAGCAGCCGATACGCAGTATTTT. Translating it yields CASSEEPGLAADTQYF. The J gene is TRBJ2-3, the V gene TRBV9, with TRBD2 matching 9 bases. J gave up 6 bases and V 3 bases, and 11 bases lay outside the gene matches. Per the germline V gene, CDR1 is SGDLS and CDR2 is YYNGEE. This CDR3 spans 16 amino acids.

This sequence joins TRBV11-2 and TRBJ2-7; a weak D match, TRBD2 (6 bases). The V gene's germline CDR1 is SGHAT and CDR2 FQNNGV. The CDR3 is made up of 14 amino acids. V was shortened by 2 bases and J by 2 bases, with 10 bases between the two germline ends. In nucleotides, the CDR3 is TGTGCCAGCAGCTTATACGGGAGCGCCTACGAGCAGTACTTC. Translated, it gives CASSLYGSAYEQYF.

The chain employs TRBV28 and TRBJ1-5; 9 bases fit TRBD1. Looked up from germline, CDR1 is MDHEN and CDR2 is SYDVKM. V trimming: 5 bases; J trimming: 5 bases; junction bases outside the gene matches: 4. The CDR3 is 14 amino acids. CDR3 sequence reads: CASSVQGAHQPQHF. In DNA form, the CDR3 reads TGTGCCAGCAGTGTACAGGGGGCGCATCAGCCCCAGCATTTT.

The V and J genes are TRBV19 and TRBJ2-1; TRBD2 aligns across 10 bases. V shed 3 bases and J 7 bases; nucleotides not matched to a gene: 6. The germline CDR1 and CDR2 sequences are LNHDA and SQIVND (reference sequence). This CDR3 has 15 amino acids. CDR3 coding DNA: TGTGCCAGTAGTATTGGTCTAGCGGGAGTTAATGAGCAGTTCTTC. Its protein is CASSIGLAGVNEQFF.

The chain has TRBV19 and TRBJ2-1; D remains unclear. Germline CDR1 LNHDA, CDR2 SQIVND (reference sequence). Trimming pared 3 bases from V and 5 bases from J, leaving 8 bases between. There are 13 residues in the CDR3. The CDR3 region is CASSIWVNNEQFF. CDR3 DNA: TGTGCCAGTAGTATTTGGGTCAACAATGAGCAGTTCTTC. Variable domain in full (rest from reference TRBV19 and TRBJ2-1): DGGITQSPKYLFRKEGQNVTLSCEQNLNHDAMYWYRQDPGQGLRLIYYSQIVNDFQKGDIAEGYSVSREKKESFPLTVTSAQKNPTAFYLCASSIWVNNEQFFGPGTRLTVL.

The chain combines TRBV13 with TRBJ1-1; D not resolved. V lost 4 bases, J lost 2 bases, and 11 bases lay in between. This CDR3 is built from 14 residues. Germline loops: CDR1 PRHDT, CDR2 FYEKMQ (reference sequence). CDR3 sequence: CASSSPGGNTEAFF. CDR3 nucleotides: TGTGCCAGCAGCTCCCCTGGAGGCAACACTGAAGCTTTCTTT.

The chain uses TRBV5-4 and TRBJ2-1; 8 positions agree with TRBD1. V lost 6 bases, J lost 5 bases, and 7 bases stayed unmatched. Germline-derived CDR1 and CDR2 are SGHNT and YYREEE (reference sequence). The CDR3 runs 14 residues. CDR3 nucleotide sequence: TGTGCCAGCACCGTGGGACAGGTAAACAATGAGCAGTTCTTC. It codes for CASTVGQVNNEQFF. The full variable domain, completed using reference TRBV5-4 and TRBJ2-1, is ETGVTQSPTHLIKTRGQQVTLRCSSQSGHNTVSWYQQALGQGPQFIFQYYREEENGRGNFPPRFSGLQFPNYSSELNVNALELDDSALYLCASTVGQVNNEQFFGPGTRLTVL.

This clone was found a few times. The rearrangement joins TRBV6-4 to TRBJ2-3; tentatively, D is TRBD1 (6 bases). Germline V gene data show CDR1 as MRHNA and CDR2 as SNTAGT. The V and J ends lost 0 bases and 2 bases respectively, with 9 bases between them. The CDR3 length is 15 residues. The CDR3 coding sequence is TGTGCCAGCAGTGACTCTACAGGGACCACAGATACGCAGTATTTT. Translating it yields CASSDSTGTTDTQYF.